This T cell receptor (beta chain) was captured by sequencing in a study of blood T cell repertoires in COVID-19. Study context: Samples of COVID-19 (acute and convalescent) were obtained from the United States, Italy and Spain. Nucleic acid was either cDNA or gDNA, and it came from T cells, B-cell-depleted T cells, or PBMCs.

Clones were sequenced by immunoSEQ multiplex PCR, and TCRdb holds only the in-frame ones, with some missing. Among about 410,000 clones listed, around nine tenths were seen once. Recruits, aged roughly 18 to 95 years, lived in approximately 26 US areas. Symptom resolution, clearance, or two negative PCRs marked donors in Cohort 3 as recovered. The CDR3 runs 15 residues. The J segment lost 7 bases and the V segment lost 6 bases, leaving 6 bases of the junction unmatched. The germline V gene encodes CDR1 MNHEY and CDR2 SMNVEV (reference sequence). The sample consisted of PBMCs or T cells enriched from blood (not recorded which). This chain joins TRBV27 and TRBJ2-2; 12 positions match TRBD2. The clonotype originates from a woman between 25 and 40 years old who had recovered from COVID-19. In nucleotides, the CDR3 is TGTGCCAGCAGCCTAGCGGGGGGGCCCCGCGGGGAGCTGTTTTTT. Translated: CASSLAGGPRGELFF.